One and the same sample provided the 32 T cell receptor beta chains below, sequenced in a study of cytomegalovirus exposure and HLA in healthy donors. Primers: 60 Vbeta forward and 13 Jbeta reverse. The method was immunoSEQ multiplex PCR; TCRdb's version includes in-frame clones alone and lacks a portion of them. Of 160,000 or so clones listed, about three quarters are singletons. Sequencing used PBMCs. These receptors were taken from a man aged 35-49 years in good health and CMV-seronegative.

This clone was seen a few times. The chain carries TRBV7-8 and TRBJ2-5, with a weak D call TRBD2 (5 bases). The V and J ends lost 1 base and 11 bases respectively, with 20 bases between them. Looked up from germline, CDR1 is SGHVS and CDR2 is FQNEAQ. The CDR3 runs to 15 residues. CDR3 nucleotides: TGTGCCAGCAGCTTAGGGGCTACGTTGACGAGGGAGCAGTACTTC. Translation: CASSLGATLTREQYF.

This clone has a handful of counts. J is TRBJ1-1 and V is TRBV7-9; 7 bases match TRBD1. V lost 2 bases to trimming and J lost 4 bases; unmatched junction nucleotides: 1. The CDR3 has 13 residues. CDR1 SEHNR and CDR2 FQNEAQ come from the germline V gene (reference sequence). The CDR3: CASSLRDSTEAFF. DNA for the CDR3: TGTGCCAGCAGCTTAAGGGACAGCACTGAAGCTTTCTTT.

The gene calls are TRBV19 and TRBJ2-7, with D perhaps matching TRBD2 (5 bases). The CDR3 spans 14 residues. The germline CDR1 and CDR2 sequences are LNHDA and SQIVND (reference sequence). V was cut by 1 base and J by 6 bases, with 13 bases left in between. CDR3 sequence: CASSIGGSEGEQYF. CDR3 DNA: TGTGCCAGTAGTATAGGAGGCAGCGAGGGCGAGCAGTACTTC. Supplemented by reference TRBV19 and TRBJ2-7, the full variable domain reads DGGITQSPKYLFRKEGQNVTLSCEQNLNHDAMYWYRQDPGQGLRLIYYSQIVNDFQKGDIAEGYSVSREKKESFPLTVTSAQKNPTAFYLCASSIGGSEGEQYFGPGTRLTVT.

This clone has just a few counts. This chain connects TRBV10-3 to TRBJ2-1; D possibly corresponds to TRBD2 (8 bases). Germline assignment: CDR1 ENHRY and CDR2 SYGVKD. CDR3 length: 18 amino acids. The V gene lost 2 bases and the J gene lost 2 bases, with 19 bases spanning the gap. This CDR3 is CAISEKAGGGGPYNEQFF. The CDR3 nucleotides are TGTGCCATCAGTGAGAAGGCGGGAGGAGGGGGCCCCTACAATGAGCAGTTCTTC.

This chain uses TRBV7-8 with TRBJ2-2; 7 bases match TRBD1. From germline, CDR1 is SGHVS and CDR2 FQNEAQ. CDR3 length: 16 amino acids. V dropped 6 bases and J dropped 0; count of bases not matched to a gene: 7. The CDR3 loop is CASSQRQGSNTGELFF. CDR3 DNA sequence: TGTGCCAGCAGTCAAAGACAGGGATCGAACACCGGGGAGCTGTTTTTT.

The chain has TRBV12-5 and TRBJ2-1, with a tentative D call TRBD2 (6 bases). The CDR3 spans 15 residues. V was pared by 6 bases and J by 8 bases, with 20 bases between. Germline V gene sequence: CDR1 LGHNT, CDR2 FRNRAP. The CDR3 coding sequence is TGTGCTAGTGGCCGGACCCCTCCGCGGGGCGATGAGCAGTTCTTC. Its translation is CASGRTPPRGDEQFF.

The chain carries TRBV5-1 and TRBJ2-5, with no clear D. The end of the DNA aligns better with TRBJ2-7, so the J call may be wrong. The CDR3 extends over 13 amino acids. The germline V gene encodes CDR1 SGHRS and CDR2 YFSETQ. The CDR3 DNA sequence: TGCGCCAGCAGCTCCACGAGCTCCTACGAGCAGTACTTC. Translated, it gives CASSSTSSYEQYF.

The chain carries TRBV4-3 and TRBJ2-2; D is ambiguous. This CDR3 has 15 amino acids. Trimming stripped 1 base from V and 5 bases from J, with 11 bases between. The V gene's germline CDR1 is LGHNA and CDR2 YSLEER. The CDR3: CASSQVSSSTGELFF. The CDR3 bases are TGCGCCAGCAGCCAAGTTTCTTCGAGTACCGGGGAGCTGTTTTTT.

This clone was observed a handful of times. The V call is TRBV7-8, the J call TRBJ1-1; D unresolved. In germline, CDR1 is SGHVS, CDR2 FQNEAQ. The CDR3 has 15 amino acids. Trimming shortened V by 5 bases and J by 1 base, and 14 bases separated the two germline ends. CDR3 in amino acids: CASSRHRDSNTEAFF. The CDR3, as DNA: TGTGCCAGCAGCAGGCATCGGGATTCGAACACTGAAGCTTTCTTT. The full variable domain, in which reference TRBV7-8 and TRBJ1-1 provide the parts outside the CDR3, is GAGVSQSPRYKVAKRGQDVALRCDPISGHVSLFWYQQALGQGPEFLTYFQNEAQLDKSGLPSDRFFAERPEGSVSTLKIQRTQQEDSAVYLCASSRHRDSNTEAFFGQGTRLTVV.

The rearrangement uses TRBV4-3 and TRBJ2-3, with D possibly TRBD2 on 7 matching bases. The CDR3 runs to 16 residues. V was clipped by 2 bases and J by 5 bases, with 17 bases between them. CDR1 LGHNA and CDR2 YSLEER come from the germline V gene. As DNA, the CDR3 is TGCGCCAGCAGCCAACAGGGGCCGGGCGGGGGAGATACGCAGTATTTT. Protein sequence: CASSQQGPGGGDTQYF.

The chain couples TRBV4-1 to TRBJ2-3, with 9 bases that match TRBD2. After removal of 6 bases from V and 5 bases from J, the junction contained 9 bases not matched to a gene. This CDR3 is built from 15 residues. CDR1 MGHRA and CDR2 YSYEKL come from the germline V gene. DNA for the CDR3: TGCGCCAGCAGGTCCGCGGGGGGGCATGGAGATACGCAGTATTTT. Translated: CASRSAGGHGDTQYF.

V and J are TRBV9 and TRBJ1-1; possibly TRBD1 for D (6 bases). The CDR3 has 14 residues. Germline lookup yields CDR1 SGDLS and CDR2 YYNGEE. Trimming removed 2 bases at V and 5 bases at J, with 13 bases between. The chain's CDR3 is CASSVSGVGTEAFF. DNA of the CDR3: TGTGCCAGCAGCGTTTCAGGGGTTGGAACTGAAGCTTTCTTT.

The V gene is TRBV6-1, the J gene TRBJ1-2, with 7 bases that match TRBD1. J was trimmed by 4 bases and V by 10 bases; bases with no gene match: 9. The CDR3 is 13 amino acids. Looked up from germline, CDR1 is MNHNS and CDR2 is SASEGT. CDR3 loop: CAISGQTFYGYTF. Written as DNA, the CDR3 is TGTGCCATCTCGGGACAGACCTTCTATGGCTACACCTTC.

This clone occurred once. The chain joins TRBV7-9 to TRBJ1-5; 7 bases map to TRBD1. The germline CDR1 and CDR2 sequences are SEHNR and FQNEAQ (reference sequence). The CDR3 spans 15 residues. Trimming took 2 bases from V and 6 from J; bases not matched to a gene: 7. CDR3 sequence: CASSLTTGVGQPQHF. The CDR3 nucleotides read TGTGCCAGCAGCTTAACCACAGGGGTGGGTCAGCCCCAGCATTTT.

The V call is TRBV6-1, the J call TRBJ2-7; 7 bases line up with TRBD2. There are 15 residues in the CDR3. Germline V gene sequence: CDR1 MNHNS, CDR2 SASEGT. V trimming: 7 bases; J trimming: 3 bases; junction bases outside the gene matches: 12. Here the CDR3 reads CASNPMAGVDYEQYF. CDR3 bases: TGTGCCAGCAACCCAATGGCGGGAGTGGACTACGAGCAGTACTTC.

The chain is built from TRBV6-6 and TRBJ1-2; perhaps TRBD1 as D (5 bases). The CDR3 contains 12 residues. Between the trimmed V and J ends, which lost 6 bases and 0 bases, there was a span of 5 bases. The germline CDR1 and CDR2 sequences are MNHNY and SVGAGI (reference sequence). The CDR3 nucleotides are TGTGCCAGCAGCAGGGCTAACTATGGCTACACCTTC. Its protein product is CASSRANYGYTF.

The chain combines TRBV6-5 with TRBJ2-7; 9 bases fit TRBD1. The V gene's germline CDR1 is MNHEY and CDR2 SVGAGI. The CDR3 runs to 15 residues. V gave up 0 bases and J gave up 3 bases; unmatched junction bases: 3. The CDR3 DNA is TGTGCCAGCAGTTACTCGAGGGACAGGGACTACGAGCAGTACTTC. Translated: CASSYSRDRDYEQYF.

The chain uses TRBV6-1 and TRBJ1-2; perhaps TRBD1 as D (5 bases). V lost 2 bases and J lost 4, with 8 bases in between. The CDR3 runs to 13 residues. Germline V gives CDR1 MNHNS, CDR2 SASEGT. The CDR3 region is CASSEWGSYGYTF. CDR3 DNA: TGTGCCAGCAGTGAATGGGGCTCCTATGGCTACACCTTC.

This clone was seen a few times. The chain links TRBV5-1 to TRBJ2-7; 7 bases are shared with TRBD1. Germline values: CDR1 SGHRS, CDR2 YFSETQ. This CDR3 is 15 amino acids long. J was trimmed by 7 bases and V by 3 bases; bases with no gene match: 13. The CDR3 loop reads CASSSRTGTGSEQYF. CDR3 DNA: TGCGCCAGCAGCTCCCGGACAGGAACCGGTTCGGAGCAGTACTTC.

Only one count was recorded for this clone. V usage is TRBV7-9 and J usage is TRBJ2-7; D not certain. Germline CDR1 reads SEHNR; CDR2 reads FQNEAQ (reference sequence). The ends were cut back, 3 bases at V and 3 bases at J, with 3 bases in the middle. This CDR3 contains 11 residues. The CDR3: CASSFYYEQYF. In nucleotides, the CDR3 is TGTGCCAGCAGCTTTTACTACGAGCAGTACTTC. The variable domain in full, with the rest retrieved from reference TRBV7-9 and TRBJ2-7, is DTGVSQNPRHKITKRGQNVTFRCDPISEHNRLYWYRQTLGQGPEFLTYFQNEAQLEKSRLLSDRFSAERPKGSFSTLEIQRTEQGDSAMYLCASSFYYEQYFGPGTRLTVT.

Only one count was recorded for this clone. The V gene is TRBV30, the J gene TRBJ2-1; TRBD2 matches at 10 bases. Germline V gene lookup returns CDR1 GTSNPN and CDR2 SVGIG (reference sequence). The CDR3 totals 16 residues. V lost 3 bases to trimming and J lost 9 bases; unmatched junction nucleotides: 14. This CDR3 is CAWSRNPGTSAGEQFF. The CDR3 bases are TGTGCCTGGAGCCGTAATCCCGGGACTAGCGCTGGTGAGCAGTTCTTC.

The chain's CDR3 is CASSDSQLPGKLFF. As DNA, the CDR3 is TGTGCCAGCAGTGACTCGCAGTTACCAGGAAAACTGTTTTTT. The chain links TRBV6-4 to TRBJ1-4; D remains ambiguous. Germline V CDR1 and CDR2: MRHNA, SNTAGT. Between the trimmed V and J ends, which lost 0 bases and 10 bases, there was a span of 12 bases. This CDR3 contains 14 residues.

This chain uses TRBV27 with TRBJ1-2; 9 nucleotides align to TRBD1. CDR1 MNHEY and CDR2 SMNVEV come from the germline V gene (reference sequence). This CDR3 is built from 13 residues. V dropped 6 bases and J dropped 11; count of bases not matched to a gene: 10. The DNA of the CDR3 is TGTGCCAGCAGACCTACGACAGGGGGAACATACACCTTC. Encoded protein: CASRPTTGGTYTF.

The chain is built from TRBV27 and TRBJ2-5; D is perhaps TRBD2 (6 bases). CDR3 size: 12 residues. Germline V gene data show CDR1 as MNHEY and CDR2 as SMNVEV (reference sequence). Trimming removed 6 bases at V and 5 bases at J, with 10 bases between. In DNA, the CDR3 is TGTGCCAGCAGGGCTAGCGTGGAGACCCAGTACTTC. Its protein product is CASRASVETQYF.

The chain uses TRBV21-1 and TRBJ2-2; TRBD2, the table's D call, was not compared with the DNA. TRBV21-1 is deemed a pseudogene. The CDR3 runs 15 residues. The CDR3 nucleotides read TGTGCCAGCAGGCGGGGGACTGTCAAAACCGGGGAGCTGTTTTTT. It encodes CASRRGTVKTGELFF.

V and J are TRBV19 and TRBJ2-1; D remains ambiguous. The V and J ends lost 7 bases and 1 base respectively, with 17 bases between them. The length of the CDR3 is 16 residues. The germline V gene has CDR1 LNHDA and CDR2 SQIVND (reference sequence). CDR3: CASKVAQLLSYNEQFF. The DNA of the CDR3 is TGTGCCAGTAAAGTTGCACAGCTATTATCCTACAATGAGCAGTTCTTC.

The CDR3 DNA reads TGTGCCAGCAGCGCGGGCCTCTATGGCTACACCTTC. As protein: CASSAGLYGYTF. The chain links TRBV5-5 to TRBJ1-2; no clear D. The CDR3 loop spans 12 amino acids. CDR1 and CDR2 (germline): SGHKS, YYEKEE (reference sequence). V dropped 4 bases and J dropped 4 bases, with 8 bases sitting between them.

The chain has TRBV6-1 and TRBJ2-1, with 10 nucleotides matching TRBD1. In germline, CDR1 is MNHNS, CDR2 SASEGT. Trimming at V came to 4 bases and at J to 10 bases, leaving 1 base not matched to a gene. The CDR3 totals 12 residues. CDR3 nucleotide sequence: TGTGCCAGCAGTGCGGACAGGGGGGAGCAGTTCTTC. Translating gives CASSADRGEQFF.

The V gene is TRBV21-1, the J gene TRBJ1-5. TRBV21-1 is a listed pseudogene. This CDR3 contains 17 residues. CDR3 DNA: TGTGCCAGCAGCTATAAGCACGCGGAAGATCGGGATCAGCCCCAGCATTTT. This codes for CASSYKHAEDRDQPQHF.

The J gene is TRBJ1-2, the V gene TRBV6-5; perhaps TRBD1 as D (6 bases). Germline CDR1 is MNHEY and CDR2 is SVGAGI. Trimming left V 6 bases short and J 2 bases short, with 10 bases between. The CDR3 spans 13 residues. The DNA of the CDR3 is TGTGCCAGCAGCCCCGGACAGAACTATGGCTACACCTTC. Its translation is CASSPGQNYGYTF.

The rearrangement links TRBV30 to TRBJ1-5; possible D gene TRBD1, 6 bases. Germline V gene lookup returns CDR1 GTSNPN and CDR2 SVGIG (reference sequence). The CDR3 totals 12 residues. V shed 5 bases and J shed 3 bases, with 8 bases lying between them. The CDR3 bases are TGTGCCTGGGGGGGCTTCAATCAGCCCCAGCATTTT. Protein product: CAWGGFNQPQHF.

The rearrangement joins TRBV19 to TRBJ1-1; maybe TRBD1 (6 bases). CDR1 and CDR2 (germline): LNHDA, SQIVND (reference sequence). This CDR3 is 14 amino acids long. V lost 5 bases and J lost 1, with 11 bases in between. The CDR3 reads CASSSHRANTEAFF. The CDR3 DNA follows: TGTGCCAGTAGTTCTCACAGGGCGAACACTGAAGCTTTCTTT.